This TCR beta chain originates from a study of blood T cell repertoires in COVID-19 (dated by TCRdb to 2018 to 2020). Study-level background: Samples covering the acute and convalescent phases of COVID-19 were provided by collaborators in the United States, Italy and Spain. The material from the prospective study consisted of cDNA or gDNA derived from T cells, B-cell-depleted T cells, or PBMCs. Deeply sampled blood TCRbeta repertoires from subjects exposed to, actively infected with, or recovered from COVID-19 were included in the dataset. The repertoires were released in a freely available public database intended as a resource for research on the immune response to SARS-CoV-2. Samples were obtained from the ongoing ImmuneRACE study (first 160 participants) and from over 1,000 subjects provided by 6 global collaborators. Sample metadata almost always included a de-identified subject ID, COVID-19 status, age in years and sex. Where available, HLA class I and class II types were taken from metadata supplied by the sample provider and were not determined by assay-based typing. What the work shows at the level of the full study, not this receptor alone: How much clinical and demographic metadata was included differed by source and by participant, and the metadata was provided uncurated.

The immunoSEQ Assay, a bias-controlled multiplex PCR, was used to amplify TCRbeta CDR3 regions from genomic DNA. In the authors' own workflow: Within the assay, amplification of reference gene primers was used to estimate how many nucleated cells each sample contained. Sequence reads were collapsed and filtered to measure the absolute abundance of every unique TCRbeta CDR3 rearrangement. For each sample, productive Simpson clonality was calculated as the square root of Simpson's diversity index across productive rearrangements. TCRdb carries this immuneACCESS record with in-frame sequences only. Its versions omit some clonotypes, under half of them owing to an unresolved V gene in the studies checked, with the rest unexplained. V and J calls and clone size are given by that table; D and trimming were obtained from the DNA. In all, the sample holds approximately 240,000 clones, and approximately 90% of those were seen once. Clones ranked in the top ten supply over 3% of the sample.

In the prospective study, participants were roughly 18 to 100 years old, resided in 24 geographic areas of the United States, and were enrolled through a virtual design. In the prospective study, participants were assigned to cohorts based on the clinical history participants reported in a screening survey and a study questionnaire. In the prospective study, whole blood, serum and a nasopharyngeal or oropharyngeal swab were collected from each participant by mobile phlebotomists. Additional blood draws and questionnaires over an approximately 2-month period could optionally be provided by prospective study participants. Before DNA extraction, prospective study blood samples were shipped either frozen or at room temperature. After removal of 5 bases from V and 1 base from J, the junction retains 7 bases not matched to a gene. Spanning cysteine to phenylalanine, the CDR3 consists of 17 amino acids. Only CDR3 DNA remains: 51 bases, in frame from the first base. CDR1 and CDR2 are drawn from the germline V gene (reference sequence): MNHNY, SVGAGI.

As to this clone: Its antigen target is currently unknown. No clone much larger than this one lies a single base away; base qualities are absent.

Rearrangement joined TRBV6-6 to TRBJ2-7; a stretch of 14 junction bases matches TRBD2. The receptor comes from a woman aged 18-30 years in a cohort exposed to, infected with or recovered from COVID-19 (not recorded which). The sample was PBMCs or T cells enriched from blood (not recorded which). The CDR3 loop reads CASSHGLAGGGSYEQYF. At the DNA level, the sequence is TGTGCCAGCAGTCACGGACTAGCGGGAGGAGGGTCCTACGAGCAGTACTTC.